These 13 T cell receptor beta chains originate from one sample sequenced in a study of blood T cell repertoires in COVID-19. Sequenced by immunoSEQ multiplex PCR; TCRdb stores in-frame clones only, minus some. The repertoire consists of about 110,000 clones, with 80% occurring once and the leading ten covering about 4.5%. The specimen sequenced was peripheral blood. All receptors come from a man between 65 and 79 years old with acute or convalescent COVID-19.

With respect to this clone: One junction end does not reproduce the germline sequence, and a read error may be involved. V and J are TRBV6-6 and TRBJ2-4; TRBD1 matches 8 bases. The CDR3 consists of 16 residues. CDR1 and CDR2 (germline): MNHNY, SVGAGI (reference sequence). CDR3 in amino acids: CASSSEGQGQENIQYF. The CDR3 bases are TGTGCCAGCAGTTCCGAAGGACAGGGCCAGGAAAACATTCAATACTTC.

The chain couples TRBV18 to TRBJ1-4; D remains unclear. Germline loops: CDR1 KGHSH, CDR2 LQKENI. The ends were cut back, 5 bases at V and 4 bases at J, with 5 bases in the middle. The CDR3 is 12 residues long. CDR3 sequence reads: CASSDFNEKLFF. The CDR3 nucleotides read TGTGCCAGCTCAGACTTTAATGAAAAACTGTTTTTT.

The chain combines TRBV5-1 with TRBJ2-6, with 9 bases matching TRBD1. The CDR3 consists of 19 residues. CDR1 and CDR2 from the germline V gene are SGHRS and YFSETQ. The junction had 8 bases not matched to a gene; V was cut back by 0 bases and J by 1 base. The CDR3 coding sequence is TGCGCCAGCAGCTTGGACTTCGGGACAGGGTGGTCTGGGGCCAACGTCCTGACTTTC. This gives the protein CASSLDFGTGWSGANVLTF.

The rearrangement joins TRBV5-4 to TRBJ2-5, with TRBD1 as a possible D gene (5 bases). V was shortened by 6 bases and J by 0 bases, with 9 bases between the two germline ends. There are 13 residues in the CDR3. Germline CDR1 reads SGHNT; CDR2 reads YYREEE (reference sequence). This CDR3 is CASTQGNQETQYF. CDR3 sequence (DNA): TGTGCCAGCACCCAGGGAAACCAAGAGACCCAGTACTTC.

The chain couples TRBV3-1 (or the pseudogene TRBV3-2) to TRBJ2-3, with 10 bases lining up with TRBD2. There are 19 residues in the CDR3. Unmatched junction bases numbered 14, after V lost 0 bases and J lost 5 bases. Per the germline V gene, CDR1 is LGHDT and CDR2 is YNNKEL (reference sequence). CDR3 in amino acids: CASSQDPAGGAGQLDTQYF. The CDR3, as DNA: TGTGCCAGCAGCCAAGACCCAGCGGGGGGGGCCGGACAACTAGATACGCAGTATTTT.

The CDR3, as DNA: TGTGCCAGCAGCTTAAGCGGGGGCTACGAGCAGTACTTC. It translates to CASSLSGGYEQYF. This chain uses TRBV7-9 with TRBJ2-7; the match to TRBD2 covers 8 bases. The germline CDR1 and CDR2 sequences are SEHNR and FQNEAQ (reference sequence). The CDR3 spans 13 residues. V was clipped by 2 bases and J by 3 bases; unmatched bases: 0. Complete variable domain (other parts from reference TRBV7-9 and TRBJ2-7): DTGVSQNPRHKITKRGQNVTFRCDPISEHNRLYWYRQTLGQGPEFLTYFQNEAQLEKSRLLSDRFSAERPKGSFSTLEIQRTEQGDSAMYLCASSLSGGYEQYFGPGTRLTVT.

This rearrangement joins TRBV12-5 to TRBJ2-7, with 8 bases fitting TRBD1. CDR3 length: 12 amino acids. The V gene end was trimmed by 9 bases and the J gene end by 5 bases; junction bases not matched to a gene: 6. Germline values: CDR1 LGHNT, CDR2 FRNRAP. CDR3 nucleotides: TGTGCTAGAACCAGGGGGCCCCACGAGCAGTACTTC. Its protein is CARTRGPHEQYF.

The gene calls are TRBV5-6 and TRBJ2-5, with 8 bases identical to TRBD1. The CDR3 runs to 15 residues. V shed 2 bases and J 5 bases; nucleotides not matched to a gene: 8. Germline lookup yields CDR1 SGHDT and CDR2 YYEEEE. The CDR3 reads CASSFPGGAQETQYF. The CDR3 DNA reads TGTGCCAGCAGCTTCCCAGGGGGCGCCCAGGAGACCCAGTACTTC.

This clone was seen a few times. V is TRBV6-5 and J is TRBJ1-1, with 7 bases aligning to TRBD1. There are 15 residues in the CDR3. Germline values: CDR1 MNHEY, CDR2 SVGAGI. J gave up 0 bases and V 7 bases, and 8 bases lay outside the gene matches. In DNA, the CDR3 is TGTGCCAGCATTGGGACAGCTCCTATGAACACTGAAGCTTTCTTT. It is translated as CASIGTAPMNTEAFF.

This rearrangement joins TRBV19 to TRBJ1-2, with D perhaps TRBD1 (5 bases). The germline V gene has CDR1 LNHDA and CDR2 SQIVND (reference sequence). The V gene lost 1 base and the J gene lost 8 bases, with 14 bases spanning the gap. The CDR3 extends over 14 amino acids. CDR3: CASSIGETGPGYTF. The CDR3 DNA follows: TGTGCCAGTAGTATAGGAGAAACAGGCCCGGGCTACACCTTC.

The chain has TRBV6-2 or TRBV6-3 and TRBJ1-5; unclear D gene. Germline CDR1 and CDR2: MNHEY and SVGEGT. CDR3 length: 15 amino acids. Trimming removed 2 bases at V and 0 bases at J, with 8 bases between. The CDR3 here is CASSYDGDSNQPQHF. The CDR3 nucleotides read TGTGCCAGCAGTTACGACGGAGATAGCAATCAGCCCCAGCATTTT.

This clone occurred once. CDR3 in DNA: TGTGCCAGCAGTTACTTGGGACAGGGGGCGGCCGAAGCTTTCTTT. Amino acids: CASSYLGQGAAEAFF. V is TRBV6-5 and J is TRBJ1-1, with 12 bases lining up with TRBD1. The CDR3 spans 15 residues. Germline CDR1 reads MNHEY; CDR2 reads SVGAGI. The V gene end was trimmed by 1 base and the J gene end by 8 bases; junction bases not matched to a gene: 5.

The chain couples TRBV5-6 to TRBJ2-7, with D possibly TRBD1 on 5 matching bases. The CDR3 runs to 13 residues. Trimming removed 3 bases from V and 2 bases from J, with 9 bases in between. CDR1 and CDR2 (germline): SGHDT, YYEEEE. The CDR3 spells CASSSDRTYEQYF. DNA of the CDR3: TGTGCCAGCAGCTCCGACAGAACCTACGAGCAGTACTTC.